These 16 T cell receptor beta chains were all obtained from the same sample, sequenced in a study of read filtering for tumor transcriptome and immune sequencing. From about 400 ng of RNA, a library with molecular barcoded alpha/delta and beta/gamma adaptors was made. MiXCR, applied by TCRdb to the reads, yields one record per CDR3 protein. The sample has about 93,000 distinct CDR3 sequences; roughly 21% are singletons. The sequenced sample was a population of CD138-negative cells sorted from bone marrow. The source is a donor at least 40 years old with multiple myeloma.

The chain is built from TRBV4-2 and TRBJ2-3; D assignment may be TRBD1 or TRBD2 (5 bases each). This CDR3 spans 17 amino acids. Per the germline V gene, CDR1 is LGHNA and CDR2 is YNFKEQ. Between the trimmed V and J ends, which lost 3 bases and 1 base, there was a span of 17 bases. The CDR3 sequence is CASSQTIRVGGTDTQYF. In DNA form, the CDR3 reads TGTGCCAGCAGCCAGACCATCAGGGTGGGAGGCACAGATACGCAGTATTTT.

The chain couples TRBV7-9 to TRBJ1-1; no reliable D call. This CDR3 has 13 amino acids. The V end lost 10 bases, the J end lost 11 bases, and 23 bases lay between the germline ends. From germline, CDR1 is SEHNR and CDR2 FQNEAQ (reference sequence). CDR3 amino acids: CANRYRLGSRAFF. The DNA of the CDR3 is TGTGCCAACCGCTACCGCCTGGGGTCTCGGGCTTTCTTT.

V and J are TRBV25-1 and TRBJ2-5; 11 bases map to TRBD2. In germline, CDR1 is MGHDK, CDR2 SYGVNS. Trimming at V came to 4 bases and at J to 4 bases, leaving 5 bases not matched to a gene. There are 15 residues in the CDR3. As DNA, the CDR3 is TGTGCCAGCAGTGTTCTTCTAGCGGGGGGAGAGACCCAGTACTTC. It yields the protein CASSVLLAGGETQYF.

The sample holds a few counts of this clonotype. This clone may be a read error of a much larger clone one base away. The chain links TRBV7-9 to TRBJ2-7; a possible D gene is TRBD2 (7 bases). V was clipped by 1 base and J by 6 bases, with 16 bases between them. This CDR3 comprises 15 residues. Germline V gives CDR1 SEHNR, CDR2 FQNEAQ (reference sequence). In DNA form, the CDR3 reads TGTGCCAGCAGCTTAGGAGGGGGGAGGGCCCTCGAGCAGTACTTC. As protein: CASSLGGGRALEQYF.

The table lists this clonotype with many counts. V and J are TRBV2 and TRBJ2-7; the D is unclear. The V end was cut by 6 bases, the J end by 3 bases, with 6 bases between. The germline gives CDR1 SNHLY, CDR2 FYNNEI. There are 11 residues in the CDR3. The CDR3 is CASSASYEQYF. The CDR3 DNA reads TGTGCCAGCAGCGCGAGCTACGAGCAGTACTTC.

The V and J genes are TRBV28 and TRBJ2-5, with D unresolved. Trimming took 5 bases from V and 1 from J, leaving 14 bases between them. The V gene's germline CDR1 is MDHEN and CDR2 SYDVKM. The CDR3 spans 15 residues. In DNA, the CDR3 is TGTGCCAGCAGTCTCTACACAAAGGCCCAAGAGACCCAGTACTTC. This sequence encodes CASSLYTKAQETQYF.

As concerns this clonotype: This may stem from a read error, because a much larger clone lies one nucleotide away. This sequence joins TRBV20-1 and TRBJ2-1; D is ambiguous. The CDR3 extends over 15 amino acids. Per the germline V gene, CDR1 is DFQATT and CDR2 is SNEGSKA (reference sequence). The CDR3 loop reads CSARPGLNSYNEQLF. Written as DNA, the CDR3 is TGCAGTGCTAGGCCCGGTCTGAACTCCTACAATGAGCAGCTCTTC.

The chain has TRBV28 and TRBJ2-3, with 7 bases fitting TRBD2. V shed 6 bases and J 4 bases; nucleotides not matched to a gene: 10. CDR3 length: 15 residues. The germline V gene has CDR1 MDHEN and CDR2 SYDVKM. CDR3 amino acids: CASRPQPTSSDTQYF. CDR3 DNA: TGTGCCAGCAGACCTCAACCGACTAGCTCAGATACGCAGTATTTT.

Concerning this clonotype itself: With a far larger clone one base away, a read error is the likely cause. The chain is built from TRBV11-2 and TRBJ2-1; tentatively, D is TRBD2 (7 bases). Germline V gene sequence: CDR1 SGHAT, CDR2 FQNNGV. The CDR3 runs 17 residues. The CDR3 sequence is CASSDSLTRGGYNEQLF. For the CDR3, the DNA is TGTGCCAGCAGTGATTCCCTAACGAGGGGGGGATACAATGAGCAGCTCTTC.

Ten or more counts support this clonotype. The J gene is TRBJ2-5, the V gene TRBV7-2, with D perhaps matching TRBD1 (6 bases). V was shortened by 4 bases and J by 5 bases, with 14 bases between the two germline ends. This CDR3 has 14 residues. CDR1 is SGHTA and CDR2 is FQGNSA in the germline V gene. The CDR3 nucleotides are TGTGCCAGCAGCTGGCCGGACAGAGGGGAGACCCAGTACTTC. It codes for CASSWPDRGETQYF.

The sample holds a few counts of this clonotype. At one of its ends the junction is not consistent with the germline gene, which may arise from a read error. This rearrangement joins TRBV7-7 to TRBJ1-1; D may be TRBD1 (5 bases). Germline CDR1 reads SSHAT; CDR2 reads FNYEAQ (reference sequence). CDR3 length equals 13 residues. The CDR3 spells CASSPGGIAEAFF. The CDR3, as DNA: TGTGCTAGCAGTCCGGGGGGAATCGCTGAAGCTTTCTTT. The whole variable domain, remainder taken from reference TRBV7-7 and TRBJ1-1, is GAGVSQSPRYKVTKRGQDVTLRCDPISSHATLYWYQQALGQGPEFLTYFNYEAQPDKSGLPSDRFSAERPEGSISTLTIQRTEQRDSAMYRCASSPGGIAEAFFGQGTRLTVV.

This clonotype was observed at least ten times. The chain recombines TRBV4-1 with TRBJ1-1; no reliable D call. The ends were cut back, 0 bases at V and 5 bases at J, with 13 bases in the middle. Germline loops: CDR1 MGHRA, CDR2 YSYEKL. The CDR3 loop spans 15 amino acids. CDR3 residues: CASSQDPPGGTEAFF. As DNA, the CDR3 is TGCGCCAGCAGCCAAGATCCTCCGGGAGGAACTGAAGCTTTCTTT.

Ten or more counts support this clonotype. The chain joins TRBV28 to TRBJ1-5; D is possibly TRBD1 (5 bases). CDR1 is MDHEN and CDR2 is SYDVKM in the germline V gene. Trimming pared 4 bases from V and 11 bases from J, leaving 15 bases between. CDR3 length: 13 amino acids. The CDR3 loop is CASSWRGSPAQHF. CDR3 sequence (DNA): TGTGCCAGCAGTTGGCGGGGGTCCCCGGCCCAGCATTTT.

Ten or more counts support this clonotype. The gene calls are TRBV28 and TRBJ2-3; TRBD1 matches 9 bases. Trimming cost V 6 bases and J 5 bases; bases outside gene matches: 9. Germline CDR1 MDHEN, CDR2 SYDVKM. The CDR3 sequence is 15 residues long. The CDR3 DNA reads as TGTGCCAGCAGCCCCACGGGACAGGGTGGAGATACGCAGTATTTT. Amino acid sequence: CASSPTGQGGDTQYF.

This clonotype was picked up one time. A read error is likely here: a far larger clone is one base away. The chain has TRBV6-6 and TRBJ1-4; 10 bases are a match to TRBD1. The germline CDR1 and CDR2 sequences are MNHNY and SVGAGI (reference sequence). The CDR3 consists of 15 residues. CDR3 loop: CASQDRGSTNGKLFF. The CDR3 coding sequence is TGTGCCAGTCAGGACAGGGGGTCAACTAATGGAAAACTGTTTTTT.

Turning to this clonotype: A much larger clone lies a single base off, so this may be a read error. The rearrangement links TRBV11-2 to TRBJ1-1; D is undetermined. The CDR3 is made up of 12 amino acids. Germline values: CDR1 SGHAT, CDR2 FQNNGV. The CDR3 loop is CASGFQTTEAFF. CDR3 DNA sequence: TGTGCCAGCGGCTTCCAGACCACTGAAGCTTTCTTT.